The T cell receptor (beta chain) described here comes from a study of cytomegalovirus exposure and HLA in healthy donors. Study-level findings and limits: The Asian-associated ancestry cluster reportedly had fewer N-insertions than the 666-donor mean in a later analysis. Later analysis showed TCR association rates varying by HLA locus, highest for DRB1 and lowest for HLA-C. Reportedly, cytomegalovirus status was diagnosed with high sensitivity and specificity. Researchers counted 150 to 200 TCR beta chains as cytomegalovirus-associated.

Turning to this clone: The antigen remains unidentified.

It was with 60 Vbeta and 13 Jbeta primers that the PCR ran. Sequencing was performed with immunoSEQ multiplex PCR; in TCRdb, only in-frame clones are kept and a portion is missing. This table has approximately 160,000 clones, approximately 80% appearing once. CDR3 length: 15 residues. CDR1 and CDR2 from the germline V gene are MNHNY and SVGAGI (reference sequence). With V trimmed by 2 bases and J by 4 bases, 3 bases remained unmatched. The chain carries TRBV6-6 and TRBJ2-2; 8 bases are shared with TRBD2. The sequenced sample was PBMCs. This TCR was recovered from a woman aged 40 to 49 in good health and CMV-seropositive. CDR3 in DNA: TGTGCCAGCAGTTACAGCGGGGGATCCACCGGGGAGCTGTTTTTT. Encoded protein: CASSYSGGSTGELFF.